This T cell receptor beta chain is from a study of blood T cell repertoires in COVID-19. Methods used by the authors: Estimates of nucleated cell counts were drawn from the amplification of reference gene primers. Repertoires were generated with immunoSEQ multiplex PCR, while TCRdb's copy carries only in-frame clones and drops some. That table is the source of V, J and clone size, and D and trimming were worked out from the DNA. Of more than 150,000 clones listed, approximately 88% are singletons. Study members were between 18 and 89 years old and lived in some 26 US regions. Trimming stripped 4 bases from V and 3 bases from J, with 18 bases between. There are 16 residues in the CDR3. Germline-derived CDR1 and CDR2 are MNHEY and SVGAGI.

The sequence was collected from an older woman who had recovered from COVID-19. Sequenced: PBMCs or T cells enriched from blood (not recorded which). The chain employs TRBV6-5 and TRBJ1-1; a possible D gene is TRBD1 (5 bases). Written as DNA, the CDR3 is TGTGCCAGCAGTTCCGGTACTGGGGGGAGGGACACTGAAGCTTTCTTT. Amino acid sequence: CASSSGTGGRDTEAFF.